This T cell receptor (beta chain) was sequenced during a study of T-cell reconstitution after alpha-beta-depleted transplantation in children. Researchers prepared the TCRbeta library using unique molecular identifiers, the study reports. TCRdb passed the PCR reads through MiXCR, listing each CDR3 protein once. Among hundreds of thousands of distinct CDR3 sequences, around 17% were seen once, and the ten largest hold approximately 4.5%. This clonotype was seen more than once but under ten times. Its antigen is not known. Study-wide points: Surviving recipient T cells and thymic progenitors accounted for the high day-60 TCRbeta diversity observed in some patients. Roughly two months post-transplant, alpha-beta T cells reportedly originated from several hundred graft clones that had expanded. Hyperexpanded clones declined; after one year, newly produced T cells mostly supplied diversity.

The sequenced sample was PBMCs, mostly from graft donor cells, obtained 360 days after TCRalphabeta/CD19-depleted stem cell transplant. The TCR sequence derives from a male patient younger than 18 who had a stem cell transplant for acute lymphoblastic leukemia, so the T cells may come from the graft donor.

As DNA, the CDR3 is TGCGCCAGCAGCTCTCCCGCGCGCTCTAACTCCTACGAGCAGTACTTC. Residues: CASSSPARSNSYEQYF. The chain combines TRBV4-1 with TRBJ2-7; D gene uncertain. This CDR3 comprises 16 residues. Trimming pared 5 bases from V and 0 bases from J, leaving 17 bases between. Germline assignment: CDR1 MGHRA and CDR2 YSYEKL.